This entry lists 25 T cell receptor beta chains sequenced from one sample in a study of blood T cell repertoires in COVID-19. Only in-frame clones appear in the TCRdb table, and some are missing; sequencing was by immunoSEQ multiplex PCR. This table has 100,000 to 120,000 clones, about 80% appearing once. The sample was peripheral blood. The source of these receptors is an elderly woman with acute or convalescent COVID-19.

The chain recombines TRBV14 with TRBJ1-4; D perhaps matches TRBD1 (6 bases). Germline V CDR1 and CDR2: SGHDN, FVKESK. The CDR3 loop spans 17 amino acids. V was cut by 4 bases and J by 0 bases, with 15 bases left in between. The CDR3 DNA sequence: TGTGCCAGCAGCCCCAGGACAGCACACGCAACTAATGAAAAACTGTTTTTT. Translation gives CASSPRTAHATNEKLFF.

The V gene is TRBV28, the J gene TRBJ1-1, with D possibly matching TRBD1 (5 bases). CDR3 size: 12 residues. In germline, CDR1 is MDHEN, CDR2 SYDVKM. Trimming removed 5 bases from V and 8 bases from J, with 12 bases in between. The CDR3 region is CASSTPTAEAFF. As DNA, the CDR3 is TGTGCCAGCAGTACTCCGACAGCAGAAGCTTTCTTT.

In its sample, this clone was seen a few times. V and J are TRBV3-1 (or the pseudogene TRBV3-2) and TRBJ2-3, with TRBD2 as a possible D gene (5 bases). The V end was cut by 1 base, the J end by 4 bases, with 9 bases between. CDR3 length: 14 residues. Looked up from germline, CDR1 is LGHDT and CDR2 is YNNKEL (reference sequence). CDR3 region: CASSQARGSDTQYF. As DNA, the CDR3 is TGTGCCAGCAGCCAAGCACGGGGTTCAGATACGCAGTATTTT.

The DNA for the CDR3 is TGTGCCGGCCGGGGAGGGGCCCCCGGGACAGGGGCATGGGAGCAGTACTTC. Translation: CAGRGGAPGTGAWEQYF. The chain uses TRBV30 and TRBJ2-7; 10 nucleotides align to TRBD1. Per germline, CDR1 GTSNPN and CDR2 SVGIG (reference sequence). The ends lost 8 bases at V and 7 bases at J; junction bases unmatched: 23. The CDR3 has 17 amino acids.

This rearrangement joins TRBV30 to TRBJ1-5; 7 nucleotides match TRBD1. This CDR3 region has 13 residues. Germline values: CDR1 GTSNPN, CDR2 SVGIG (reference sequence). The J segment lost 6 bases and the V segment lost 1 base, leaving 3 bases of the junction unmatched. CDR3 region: CAWSGQGGQPQHF. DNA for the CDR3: TGTGCCTGGAGTGGACAGGGAGGTCAGCCCCAGCATTTT.

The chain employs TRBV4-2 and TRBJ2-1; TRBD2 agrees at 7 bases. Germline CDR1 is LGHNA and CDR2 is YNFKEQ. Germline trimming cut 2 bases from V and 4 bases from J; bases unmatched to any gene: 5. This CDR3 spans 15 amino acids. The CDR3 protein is CASSQRLAEYNEQFF. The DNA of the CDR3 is TGTGCCAGCAGCCAACGTCTAGCGGAATACAATGAGCAGTTCTTC.

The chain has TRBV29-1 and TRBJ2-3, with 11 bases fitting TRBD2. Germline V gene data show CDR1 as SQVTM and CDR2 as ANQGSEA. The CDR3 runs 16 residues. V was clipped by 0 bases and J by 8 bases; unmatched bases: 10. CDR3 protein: CSVEDPLAGGGGTQYF. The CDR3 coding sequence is TGCAGCGTTGAAGATCCGCTAGCGGGAGGTGGGGGTACGCAGTATTTT.

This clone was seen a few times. The DNA of the CDR3 is TGTGCCAGCTCACTCCACAGGGATACTGAAGCTTTCTTT. Translation gives CASSLHRDTEAFF. The gene calls are TRBV18 and TRBJ1-1; D is perhaps TRBD1 (6 bases). Trimming removed 4 bases from V and 5 bases from J, with 11 bases in between. This CDR3 comprises 13 residues. Germline V lookup: CDR1 KGHSH, CDR2 LQKENI.

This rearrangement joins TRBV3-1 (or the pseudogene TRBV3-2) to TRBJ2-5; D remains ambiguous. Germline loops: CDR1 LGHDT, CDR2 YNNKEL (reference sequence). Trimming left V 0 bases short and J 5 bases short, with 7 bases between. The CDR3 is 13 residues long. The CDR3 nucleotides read TGTGCCAGCAGCCAAGATTTCCGGGAGACCCAGTACTTC. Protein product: CASSQDFRETQYF.

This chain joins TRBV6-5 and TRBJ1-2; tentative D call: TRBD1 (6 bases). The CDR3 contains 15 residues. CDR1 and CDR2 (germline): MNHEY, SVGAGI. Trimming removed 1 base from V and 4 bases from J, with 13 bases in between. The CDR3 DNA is TGTGCCAGCAGTTACTACAGGGTCGGCGGCTATGGCTACACCTTC. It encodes CASSYYRVGGYGYTF.

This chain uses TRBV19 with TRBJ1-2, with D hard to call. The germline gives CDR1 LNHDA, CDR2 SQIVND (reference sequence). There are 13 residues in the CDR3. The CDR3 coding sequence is TGTGCAACCAAGAGACGGACGGAGGGAGGCTACACCTTC. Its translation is CATKRRTEGGYTF.

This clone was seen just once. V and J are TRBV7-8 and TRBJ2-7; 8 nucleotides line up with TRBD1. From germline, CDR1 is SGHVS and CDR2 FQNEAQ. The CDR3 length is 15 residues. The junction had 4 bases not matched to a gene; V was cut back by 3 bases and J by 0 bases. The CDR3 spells CASSFTGTGSYEQYF. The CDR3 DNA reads TGTGCCAGCAGCTTCACCGGGACAGGCTCCTACGAGCAGTACTTC.

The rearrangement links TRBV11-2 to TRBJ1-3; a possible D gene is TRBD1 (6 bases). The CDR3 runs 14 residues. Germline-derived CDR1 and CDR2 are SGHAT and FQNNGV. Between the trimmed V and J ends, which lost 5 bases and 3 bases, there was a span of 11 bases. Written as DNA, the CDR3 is TGTGCCAGCAGCCAGTCCAGGGGTGGAAACACCATATATTTT. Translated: CASSQSRGGNTIYF. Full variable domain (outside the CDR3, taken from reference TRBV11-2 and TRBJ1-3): EAGVAQSPRYKIIEKRQSVAFWCNPISGHATLYWYQQILGQGPKLLIQFQNNGVVDDSQLPKDRFSAERLKGVDSTLKIQPAKLEDSAVYLCASSQSRGGNTIYFGEGSWLTVV.

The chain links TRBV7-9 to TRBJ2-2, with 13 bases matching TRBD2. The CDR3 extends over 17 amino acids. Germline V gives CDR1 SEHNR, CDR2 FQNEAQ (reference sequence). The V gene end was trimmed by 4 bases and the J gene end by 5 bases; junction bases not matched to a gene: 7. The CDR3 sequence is CASSSLPGLAGTGELFF. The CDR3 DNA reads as TGTGCCAGCAGCTCCCTTCCGGGACTAGCGGGAACCGGGGAGCTGTTTTTT.

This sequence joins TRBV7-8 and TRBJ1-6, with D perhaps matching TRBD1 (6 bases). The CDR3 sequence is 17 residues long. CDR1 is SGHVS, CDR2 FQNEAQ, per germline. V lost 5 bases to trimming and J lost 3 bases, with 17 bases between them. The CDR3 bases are TGTGCCAGCAGCCCCAACCCGCGACAGGTCTATAATTCACCCCTCCACTTT. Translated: CASSPNPRQVYNSPLHF.

The CDR3 region has the DNA TGTGCCAGCTCACCAGACAGGTCTTTGAACTATGGCTACACCTTC. Its protein product is CASSPDRSLNYGYTF. J is TRBJ1-2 and V is TRBV18; possible D gene TRBD1, 6 bases. The CDR3 is made up of 15 amino acids. Trimming removed 2 bases at V and 2 bases at J, with 12 bases between. CDR1 is KGHSH, CDR2 LQKENI, per germline.

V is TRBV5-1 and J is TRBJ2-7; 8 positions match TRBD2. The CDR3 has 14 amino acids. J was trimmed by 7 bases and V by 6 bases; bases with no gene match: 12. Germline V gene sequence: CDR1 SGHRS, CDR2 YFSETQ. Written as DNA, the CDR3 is TGCGCCAGCACCCCCTGGCGGGGGGAGGGGGAGCAGTACTTC. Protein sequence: CASTPWRGEGEQYF.

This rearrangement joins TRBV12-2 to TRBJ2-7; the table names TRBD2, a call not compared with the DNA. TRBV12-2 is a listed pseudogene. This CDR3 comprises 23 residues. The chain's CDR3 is CASRPYVIQPRPTRDCTSYEQYF. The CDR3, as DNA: TGTGCAAGTCGCCCGTATGTTATCCAACCCCGGCCGACACGGGACTGTACCTCCTACGAGCAGTACTTC.

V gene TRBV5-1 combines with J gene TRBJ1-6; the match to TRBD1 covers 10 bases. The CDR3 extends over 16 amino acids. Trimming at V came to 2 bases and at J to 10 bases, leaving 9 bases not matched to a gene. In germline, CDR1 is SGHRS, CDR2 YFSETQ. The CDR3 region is CASSFGVGTGDSPLHF. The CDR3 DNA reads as TGCGCCAGCAGCTTTGGCGTGGGGACAGGGGACTCACCCCTCCACTTT. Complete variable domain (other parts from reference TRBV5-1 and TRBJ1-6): KAGVTQTPRYLIKTRGQQVTLSCSPISGHRSVSWYQQTPGQGLQFLFEYFSETQRNKGNFPGRFSGRQFSNSRSEMNVSTLELGDSALYLCASSFGVGTGDSPLHFGNGTRLTVT.

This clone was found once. DNA of the CDR3: TGTGCCAGCAGCGTAGAACCAGGGGGATTCTACGAGCAGTACTTC. Residues: CASSVEPGGFYEQYF. The V and J genes are TRBV9 and TRBJ2-7, with 7 nucleotides matching TRBD1. The trim removed 0 bases at V and 3 bases at J, leaving 6 bases unmatched. The V gene's germline CDR1 is SGDLS and CDR2 YYNGEE. The length of the CDR3 is 15 residues.

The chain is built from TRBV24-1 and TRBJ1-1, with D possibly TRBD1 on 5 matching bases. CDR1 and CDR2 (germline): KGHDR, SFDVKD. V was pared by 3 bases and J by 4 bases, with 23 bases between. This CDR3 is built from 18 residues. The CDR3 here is CATSDPVPRGGTGTEAFF. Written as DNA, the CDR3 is TGTGCCACCAGTGATCCGGTTCCGAGGGGAGGTACGGGCACTGAAGCTTTCTTT.

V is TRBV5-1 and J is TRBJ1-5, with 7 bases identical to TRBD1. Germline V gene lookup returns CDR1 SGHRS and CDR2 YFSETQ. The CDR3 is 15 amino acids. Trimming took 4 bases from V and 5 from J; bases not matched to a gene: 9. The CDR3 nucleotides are TGCGCCAGCAGCCAGGGCGGGACAGTTCATCAGCCCCAGCATTTT. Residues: CASSQGGTVHQPQHF.

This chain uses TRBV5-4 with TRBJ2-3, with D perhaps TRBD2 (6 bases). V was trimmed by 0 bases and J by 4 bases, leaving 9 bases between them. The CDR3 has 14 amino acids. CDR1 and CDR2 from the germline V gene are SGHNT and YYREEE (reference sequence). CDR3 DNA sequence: TGTGCCAGCAGCTTGGCGGGAGCGGCAGATACGCAGTATTTT. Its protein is CASSLAGAADTQYF.

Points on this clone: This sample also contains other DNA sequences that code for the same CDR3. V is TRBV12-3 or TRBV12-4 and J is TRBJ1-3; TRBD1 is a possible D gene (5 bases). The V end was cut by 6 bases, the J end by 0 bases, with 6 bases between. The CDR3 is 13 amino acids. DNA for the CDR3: TGTGCCAGCAGAGGGGTCTCTGGAAACACCATATATTTT. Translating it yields CASRGVSGNTIYF.

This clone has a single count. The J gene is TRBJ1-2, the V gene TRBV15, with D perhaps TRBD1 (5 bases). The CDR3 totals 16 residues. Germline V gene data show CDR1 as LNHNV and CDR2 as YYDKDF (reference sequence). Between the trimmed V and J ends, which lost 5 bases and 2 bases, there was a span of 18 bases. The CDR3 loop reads CATSPGGGAPNYGYTF. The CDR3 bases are TGTGCCACCAGCCCTGGCGGAGGGGCCCCAAACTATGGCTACACCTTC.